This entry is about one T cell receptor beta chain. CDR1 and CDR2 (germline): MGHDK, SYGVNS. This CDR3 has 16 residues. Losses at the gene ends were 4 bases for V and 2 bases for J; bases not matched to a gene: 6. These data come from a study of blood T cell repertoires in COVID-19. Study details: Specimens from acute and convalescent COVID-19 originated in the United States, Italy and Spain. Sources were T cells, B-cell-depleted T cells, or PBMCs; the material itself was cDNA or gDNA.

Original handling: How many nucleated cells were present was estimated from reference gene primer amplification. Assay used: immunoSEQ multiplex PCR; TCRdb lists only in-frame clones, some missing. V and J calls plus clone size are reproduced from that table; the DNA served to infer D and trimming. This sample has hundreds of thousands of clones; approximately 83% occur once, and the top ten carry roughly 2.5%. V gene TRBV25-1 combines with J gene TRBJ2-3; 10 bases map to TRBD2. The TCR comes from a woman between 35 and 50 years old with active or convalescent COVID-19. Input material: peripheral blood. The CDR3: CASSAPGLATTDTQYF. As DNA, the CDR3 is TGTGCCAGCAGTGCGCCGGGACTAGCGACCACAGATACGCAGTATTTT.